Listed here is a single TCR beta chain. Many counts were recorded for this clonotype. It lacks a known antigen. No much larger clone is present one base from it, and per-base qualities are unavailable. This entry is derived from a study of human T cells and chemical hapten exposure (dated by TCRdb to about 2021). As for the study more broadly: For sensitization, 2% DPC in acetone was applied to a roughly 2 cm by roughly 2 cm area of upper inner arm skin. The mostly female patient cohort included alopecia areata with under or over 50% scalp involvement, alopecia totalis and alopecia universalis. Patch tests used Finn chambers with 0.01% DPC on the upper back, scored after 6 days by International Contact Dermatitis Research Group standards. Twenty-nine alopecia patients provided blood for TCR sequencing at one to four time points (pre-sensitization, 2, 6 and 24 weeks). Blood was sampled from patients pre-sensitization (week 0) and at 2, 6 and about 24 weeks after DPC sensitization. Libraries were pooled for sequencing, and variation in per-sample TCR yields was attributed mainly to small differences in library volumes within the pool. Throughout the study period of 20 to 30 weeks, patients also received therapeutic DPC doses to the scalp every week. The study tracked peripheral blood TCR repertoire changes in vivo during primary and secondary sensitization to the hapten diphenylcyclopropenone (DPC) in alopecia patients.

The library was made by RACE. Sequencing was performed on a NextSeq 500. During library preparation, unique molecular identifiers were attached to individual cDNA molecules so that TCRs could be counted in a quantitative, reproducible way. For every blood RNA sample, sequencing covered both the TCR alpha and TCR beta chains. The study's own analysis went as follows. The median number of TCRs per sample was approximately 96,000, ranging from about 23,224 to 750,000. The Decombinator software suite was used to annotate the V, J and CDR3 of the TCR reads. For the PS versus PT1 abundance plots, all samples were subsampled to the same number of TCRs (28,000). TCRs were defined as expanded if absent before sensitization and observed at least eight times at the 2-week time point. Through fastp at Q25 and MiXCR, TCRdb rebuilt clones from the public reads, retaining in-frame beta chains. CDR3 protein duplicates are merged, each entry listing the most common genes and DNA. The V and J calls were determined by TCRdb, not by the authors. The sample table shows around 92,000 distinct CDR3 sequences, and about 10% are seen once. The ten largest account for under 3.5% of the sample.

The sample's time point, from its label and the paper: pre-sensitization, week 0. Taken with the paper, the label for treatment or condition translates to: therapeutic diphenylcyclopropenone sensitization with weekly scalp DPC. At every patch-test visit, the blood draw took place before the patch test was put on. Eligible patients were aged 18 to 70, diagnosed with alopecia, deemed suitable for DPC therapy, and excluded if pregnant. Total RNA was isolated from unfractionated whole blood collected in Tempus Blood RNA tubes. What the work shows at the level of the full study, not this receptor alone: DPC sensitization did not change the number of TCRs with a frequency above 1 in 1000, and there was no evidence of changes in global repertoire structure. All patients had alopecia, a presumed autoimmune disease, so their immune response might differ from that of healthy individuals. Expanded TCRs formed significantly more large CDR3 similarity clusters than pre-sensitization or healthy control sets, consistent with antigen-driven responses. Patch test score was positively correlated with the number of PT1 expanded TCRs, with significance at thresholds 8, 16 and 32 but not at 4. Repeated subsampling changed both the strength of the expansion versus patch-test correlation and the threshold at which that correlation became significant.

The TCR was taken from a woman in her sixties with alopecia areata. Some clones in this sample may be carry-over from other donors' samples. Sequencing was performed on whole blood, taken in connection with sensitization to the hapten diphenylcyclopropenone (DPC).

For the CDR3, the sequence is CASSQVWRNNYGYTF. The sequence in DNA is TGTGCCAGCAGCCAAGTGTGGCGGAATAACTATGGCTACACCTTC. The sequence links TRBV3-1 to TRBJ1-2, with the identity of the D gene unclear. At the junction V is shortened by 1 base and J by 1 base, with 10 bases in between. CDR3 length: 15 amino acids, cysteine to phenylalanine. Just CDR3 DNA is preserved here, 45 bases in frame from base 1. CDR1 and CDR2 are drawn from the germline V gene (reference sequence): LGHDT, YNNKEL.